This T cell receptor (beta chain) was observed in a study of blood T cell repertoires in COVID-19. Whole-study context: From the United States, Italy and Spain came samples of acute and convalescent COVID-19. T cells, B-cell-depleted T cells, or PBMCs provided the cDNA or gDNA that served as material.

This CDR3 region has 14 residues. V lost 0 bases and J 8 bases, leaving 10 bases between the germline ends. Germline V CDR1 and CDR2: LGHNA, YNFKEQ. In the original processing: Nucleated cell number was recorded as an estimate derived from reference gene primer amplification. TCRdb's copy holds only in-frame clones and misses some; the assay was immunoSEQ multiplex PCR. Clone size and V and J calls were adopted from that table, with D and trimming inferred from the DNA. The data contain roughly 190,000 clones, 75% to 90% of them singletons. This chain connects TRBV4-2 to TRBJ1-4; D remains ambiguous. The source is a man aged 60 to 69 with acute or convalescent COVID-19. The sequencing input was peripheral blood. CDR3 DNA sequence: TGTGCCAGCAGCCAAGAGCCAGGCCGAGAAAAACTGTTTTTT. Amino acid sequence: CASSQEPGREKLFF.